The clone carrying this T cell receptor (beta chain) was seen a few times. Antigen specificity is unknown. This CDR3 has 15 amino acids. Germline V gene sequence: CDR1 SGHVS, CDR2 FQNEAQ. Trimming took off 3 bases at V and 0 bases at J, with 12 bases between the two ends. This record comes from a study of T-cell memory formation after mild COVID-19. Looking at the study overall: TCR clusters showed largely donor specificity.

Overall study findings and caveats: Cross-reactive memory apparently joined, as some responding clones appeared in pre-infection memory. Contracting clones from day 15 to 85 had balanced CD4/CD8; later expanders favoured CD4+.

The 5'RACE method, run with constant-segment primers, produced TCR alpha and TCR beta cDNA libraries (carrying sample barcodes and UMIs). MiXCR was run by TCRdb on the 5' RACE reads, yielding one entry per CDR3 protein. The repertoire holds 250,000 or so distinct CDR3 sequences, with around 17% as singletons. This rearrangement joins TRBV7-8 to TRBJ2-7, with D perhaps TRBD1 or TRBD2 (6 bases each). The sequence was collected from a man younger than 35 who had mild COVID-19 (a few samples of this study predate the infection). Cell type and time point are not known. The specimen sequenced was PBMCs or a T cell subset sorted from them (not recorded which). The CDR3 DNA follows: TGTGCCAGCAGCTTGGGGGGCGTCGGCTCCTACGAGCAGTACTTC. Protein: CASSLGGVGSYEQYF.